This is a list of T cell receptor beta chains from one sample in a study of response to subunit inactivated influenza vaccine. TCRdb reprocessed the RT-PCR reads via MiXCR and lists one record per CDR3 protein. The sample lists 800,000 or so distinct CDR3 sequences, around 20% occurring once. This material consisted of PBMCs from blood, taken roughly 5 days after vaccination. The source is a man aged 45 to 65 who received an inactivated influenza vaccine. Each CDR3 is given with its conserved first and last residue. A D gene is named only where the DNA matches it firmly. Expanded clones get a size class; other rows say once, few or many, or leave the size out.

TRBD2	TRBV11-2	.	TRBJ2-7	TGTGCCAGCAGCCCAGAGGGGGGACTAGCGGTCCCTAGGCCCTACGAGCAGTACTTC	CASSPEGGLAVPRPYEQYF
.	TRBV11-2	.	TRBJ2-6	TGTGCCAGCAGCCTAGAGTGGGGGGCGAGGGGGGCCAACGTCCTGACTTTC	CASSLEWGARGANVLTF
TRBD2	TRBV28	.	TRBJ2-7	TGTGCCAGCAGTCCCAGTACTAGCGGGGGGCCCCATTCCTACGAGCAGTACTTC	CASSPSTSGGPHSYEQYF
.	TRBV24-1	few	TRBJ2-2	TGTGCCACCACGCAGGGCCCCACCGGGGAGCTGTTTTTT	CATTQGPTGELFF
.	TRBV7-2	.	TRBJ1-6	TGTGCCAGCAGCTTAGCCGGAGGTTCTGGTAATTCACCCCTCCACTTT	CASSLAGGSGNSPLHF
TRBD1	TRBV7-9	.	TRBJ2-1	TGTGCCAGCAGTACAACAGGGGGACCATTCCCCAATGAGCAGTTCTTC	CASSTTGGPFPNEQFF
.	TRBV6-2/TRBV6-3	.	TRBJ2-1	TGTGCCAGCACAAAGGGGCCAGCGATGTCCTACAATGAGCAGTTCTTC	CASTKGPAMSYNEQFF
.	TRBV20-1	.	TRBJ1-6	TGCAGTGCTAGAGGAACCGGGACTCAGGTATCCCTCCACTTT	CSARGTGTQVSLHF
TRBD2	TRBV20-1	few	TRBJ2-5	TGCAGTGCAGCTACTAGCGCGGAGACCCAGTACTTC	CSAATSAETQYF
.	TRBV5-5	.	TRBJ2-7	TGTGCCAGCCAGACCCGGGACTCACCGCAGTACTTC	CASQTRDSPQYF
TRBD1	TRBV29-1	.	TRBJ2-3	TGCAGCGTTGCAGGGACAGGGTCATCCATCGTGCCGCAGTATTTT	CSVAGTGSSIVPQYF
TRBD1	TRBV7-9	.	TRBJ2-5	TGTGCCAGCAGCTCGGGACAGGGGAATATGGGAGAGACCCAGTACTTC	CASSSGQGNMGETQYF
TRBD1	TRBV7-6	few	TRBJ2-5	TGTGCCAGCAGCATGGGGACAGGCCAAGAGACCCAGTACTTC	CASSMGTGQETQYF
.	TRBV15	many	TRBJ2-5	TGTGCCACCAGCAGAGGGGCCCAAGAGACCCAGTACTTC	CATSRGAQETQYF
.	TRBV18	few	TRBJ2-2	TGTGCCAGCTCACCACGACAAGACACCGGGGAGCTGTTTTTT	CASSPRQDTGELFF
TRBD2	TRBV4-2	few	TRBJ2-3	TGTGCCAGCAGCCAAAAGCGGGATCCAGATACGCAGTATTTT	CASSQKRDPDTQYF
.	TRBV7-8	.	TRBJ1-5	TGTGCCAGCAGCTTAGCGGACAGCAATCAGCCCCAGCATTTT	CASSLADSNQPQHF
.	TRBV7-9	.	TRBJ2-2	TGTGCCAGCTCGTTTGACACGAACACCGGGGAGCTGTTTTTT	CASSFDTNTGELFF
TRBD2	TRBV20-1	few	TRBJ2-1	TGCAGTGCTAGAGTCGCGCTAGCGGGGCTTCACAATGAGCAGTTCTTC	CSARVALAGLHNEQFF
.	TRBV5-6	.	TRBJ2-3	TGTGCCAGCAGCTTCATAAAGGGCCTCACAGATACGCAGTATTTT	CASSFIKGLTDTQYF
.	TRBV28	few	TRBJ2-5	TGTGCCAGCAGTCCGCCCATAGGAACCCAGTACTTC	CASSPPIGTQYF
.	TRBV5-1	few	TRBJ2-5	TGCGCCAGCAGCTTGGGACAGCCCGGCCAAGAGACCCAGTACTTC	CASSLGQPGQETQYF
.	TRBV9	.	TRBJ2-7	TGTGCCAGCAGCGTTCACGGGGACCTTCCACCAAACTACGAGCAGTACTTC	CASSVHGDLPPNYEQYF
TRBD2	TRBV6-2/TRBV6-3	few	TRBJ2-7	TGTGCCGTTTTCGGGGGGTACGAGCAGTACTTC	CAVFGGYEQYF
TRBD2	TRBV29-1	many	TRBJ2-5	TGCAGCGCCCGACGGGGGGAACAAGAGACCCAGTACTTC	CSARRGEQETQYF
.	TRBV3-1	many	TRBJ2-2	TGTGCCAGCAGCCAAGATATCGTGGAGGGGGCTGTTGAGTACACCGGGGAGCTGTTTTTT	CASSQDIVEGAVEYTGELFF